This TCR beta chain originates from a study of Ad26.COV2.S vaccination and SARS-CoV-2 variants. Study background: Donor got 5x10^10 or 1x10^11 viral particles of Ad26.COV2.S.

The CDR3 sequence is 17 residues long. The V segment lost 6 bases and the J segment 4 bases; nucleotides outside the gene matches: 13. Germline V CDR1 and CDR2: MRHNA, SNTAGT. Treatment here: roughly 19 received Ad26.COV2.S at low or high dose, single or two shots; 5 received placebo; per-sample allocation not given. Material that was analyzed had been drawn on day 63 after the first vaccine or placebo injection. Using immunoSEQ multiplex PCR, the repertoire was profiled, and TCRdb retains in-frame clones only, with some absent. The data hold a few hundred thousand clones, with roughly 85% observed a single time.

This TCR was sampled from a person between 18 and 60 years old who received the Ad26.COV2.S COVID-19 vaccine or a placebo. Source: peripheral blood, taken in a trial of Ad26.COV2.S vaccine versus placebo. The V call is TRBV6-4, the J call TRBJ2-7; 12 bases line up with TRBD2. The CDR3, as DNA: TGTGCCAGCAGAGGACTAGCGGGGAAACCTGCCCCTTACGAGCAGTACTTC. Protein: CASRGLAGKPAPYEQYF.